Shown below are 26 T cell receptor beta chains from a single sample sequenced in a study of blood T cell repertoires in COVID-19. TCRdb's table, derived via immunoSEQ multiplex PCR, lists solely in-frame clones and lacks some. The data contain about 400,000 clones, around nine tenths of them singletons. The specimen was peripheral blood. Receptors were obtained from a human donor in a cohort sampled during active COVID-19.

This clone was seen repeatedly, ten times or more. This chain joins TRBV6-4 and TRBJ2-3; 10 nucleotides match TRBD2. The germline gives CDR1 MRHNA, CDR2 SNTAGT. The junction had 13 bases not matched to a gene; V was cut back by 3 bases and J by 4 bases. This CDR3 has 18 amino acids. CDR3 DNA: TGTGCCAGCAGTGATGATGGGGTAGCGGGAGGTGGATCAGATACGCAGTATTTT. Amino acid sequence: CASSDDGVAGGGSDTQYF.

This clone was detected a few times. The rearrangement joins TRBV27 to TRBJ1-1; D uncertain. In germline, CDR1 is MNHEY, CDR2 SMNVEV (reference sequence). Trimming removed 4 bases from V and 1 base from J, with 7 bases in between. This CDR3 has 13 residues. CDR3 region: CASSWSGNTEAFF. The CDR3 DNA is TGTGCCAGCAGTTGGTCCGGGAACACTGAAGCTTTCTTT.

V is TRBV9 and J is TRBJ2-5; 9 bases map to TRBD1. The germline V gene encodes CDR1 SGDLS and CDR2 YYNGEE. Losses at the gene ends were 7 bases for V and 9 bases for J; bases not matched to a gene: 7. The CDR3 contains 12 residues. CDR3 sequence reads: CASGRTGESQYF. The CDR3 DNA is TGTGCCAGCGGCAGGACAGGGGAGTCCCAGTACTTC. Complete variable domain (other parts from reference TRBV9 and TRBJ2-5): DSGVTQTPKHLITATGQRVTLRCSPRSGDLSVYWYQQSLDQGLQFLIQYYNGEERAKGNILERFSAQQFPDLHSELNLSSLELGDSALYFCASGRTGESQYFGPGTRLLVL.

This rearrangement joins TRBV18 to TRBJ2-3, with 7 bases that match TRBD2. Germline CDR1 and CDR2: KGHSH and LQKENI. CDR3 length: 17 amino acids. V shed 3 bases and J 3 bases; nucleotides not matched to a gene: 12. CDR3 sequence (DNA): TGTGCCAGCTCACCGAGGGGATGGGACTATAGTACAGATACGCAGTATTTT. This codes for CASSPRGWDYSTDTQYF. Full variable domain (rest looked up from reference TRBV18 and TRBJ2-3): NAGVMQNPRHLVRRRGQEARLRCSPMKGHSHVYWYRQLPEEGLKFMVYLQKENIIDESGMPKERFSAEFPKEGPSILRIQQVVRGDSAAYFCASSPRGWDYSTDTQYFGPGTRLTVL.

This clone has only one observation. The CDR3 loop reads CASSLKGGNEQFF. The CDR3 coding sequence is TGTGCCAGCAGCTTAAAGGGAGGCAATGAGCAGTTCTTC. The chain employs TRBV7-9 and TRBJ2-1; a possible D gene is TRBD2 (6 bases). The length of the CDR3 is 13 residues. Germline CDR1 reads SEHNR; CDR2 reads FQNEAQ (reference sequence). The ends were cut back, 2 bases at V and 6 bases at J, with 8 bases in the middle.

This chain joins TRBV6-1 and TRBJ1-3; TRBD1 matches 7 bases. Trimming removed 2 bases from V and 4 bases from J; junction bases left unmatched: 8. This CDR3 is built from 16 residues. From germline, CDR1 is MNHNS and CDR2 SASEGT. CDR3 region: CASSETRGPAGNTIYF. The CDR3 DNA reads TGTGCCAGCAGTGAAACTAGGGGGCCTGCCGGAAACACCATATATTTT.

The rearrangement links TRBV7-9 to TRBJ1-1; no definite D call. The V gene lost 10 bases and the J gene lost 2 bases, with 14 bases spanning the gap. Germline loops: CDR1 SEHNR, CDR2 FQNEAQ (reference sequence). The CDR3 consists of 13 residues. The CDR3 DNA follows: TGTGCCACCAAACTAATGGAAAACACTGAAGCTTTCTTT. This gives the protein CATKLMENTEAFF. Filled out from reference TRBV7-9 and TRBJ1-1, the complete variable domain reads DTGVSQNPRHKITKRGQNVTFRCDPISEHNRLYWYRQTLGQGPEFLTYFQNEAQLEKSRLLSDRFSAERPKGSFSTLEIQRTEQGDSAMYLCATKLMENTEAFFGQGTRLTVV.

The V gene is TRBV7-6, the J gene TRBJ2-1, with 10 positions matching TRBD2. Germline CDR1 SGHVS, CDR2 FNYEAQ. The J segment lost 7 bases and the V segment lost 5 bases, leaving 8 bases of the junction unmatched. This CDR3 is built from 15 residues. Written as DNA, the CDR3 is TGTGCCAGCAGCCCGCCAGCGGGGGGGAGTAATGAGCAGTTCTTC. It is translated as CASSPPAGGSNEQFF.

This chain joins TRBV7-8 and TRBJ1-2; 8 nucleotides agree with TRBD1. The J segment lost 9 bases and the V segment lost 2 bases, leaving 5 bases of the junction unmatched. The germline gives CDR1 SGHVS, CDR2 FQNEAQ. CDR3 size: 13 residues. For the CDR3, the DNA is TGTGCCAGCAGCTTAAGGACAGGGCAGAGCTACACCTTC. This gives the protein CASSLRTGQSYTF.

The chain links TRBV28 to TRBJ1-2; TRBD1 agrees at 9 bases. CDR1 is MDHEN and CDR2 is SYDVKM in the germline V gene. The CDR3 covers 15 residues. V was clipped by 6 bases and J by 2 bases; unmatched bases: 7. Here the CDR3 reads CASSSGQGRNYGYTF. CDR3 sequence (DNA): TGTGCCAGCAGCTCGGGACAGGGAAGGAACTATGGCTACACCTTC.

This sequence joins TRBV28 and TRBJ1-6; D is perhaps TRBD1 (6 bases). The CDR3 contains 17 residues. CDR1 MDHEN and CDR2 SYDVKM come from the germline V gene. V lost 7 bases and J lost 0, with 16 bases in between. This CDR3 is CASTGGHSSSYNSPLHF. The CDR3 DNA sequence: TGTGCCAGCACGGGGGGACATTCGAGCTCCTATAATTCACCCCTCCACTTT.

V gene TRBV5-1 combines with J gene TRBJ1-4; 9 bases match TRBD1. V gave up 4 bases and J gave up 3 bases; unmatched junction bases: 7. CDR1 and CDR2 (germline): SGHRS, YFSETQ. The CDR3 has 16 amino acids. Here the CDR3 reads CASSLETGGPNEKLFF. CDR3 DNA: TGCGCCAGCAGCCTGGAAACAGGGGGCCCTAATGAAAAACTGTTTTTT.

The chain joins TRBV3-1 (or the pseudogene TRBV3-2) to TRBJ2-7, with 9 bases aligning to TRBD1. Germline assignment: CDR1 LGHDT and CDR2 YNNKEL (reference sequence). The CDR3 is made up of 14 amino acids. Trimming at V came to 8 bases and at J to 4 bases, leaving 9 bases not matched to a gene. CDR3 amino acids: CASAPNRGLYEQYF. For the CDR3, the DNA is TGTGCCAGCGCCCCCAACAGGGGGCTGTACGAGCAGTACTTC.

The rearrangement joins TRBV27 to TRBJ1-6; D is ambiguous. Germline V lookup: CDR1 MNHEY, CDR2 SMNVEV (reference sequence). V shed 1 base and J shed 6 bases, with 16 bases lying between them. This CDR3 has 17 amino acids. The CDR3 loop reads CASSLYLGSALNSPLHF. Written as DNA, the CDR3 is TGTGCCAGCAGTTTATATCTGGGCTCAGCCCTTAATTCACCCCTCCACTTT.

The chain combines TRBV6-6 with TRBJ2-7; 8 nucleotides align to TRBD2. In germline, CDR1 is MNHNY, CDR2 SVGAGI (reference sequence). This CDR3 is built from 15 residues. J gave up 1 base and V 7 bases, and 9 bases lay outside the gene matches. The CDR3 DNA reads as TGTGCCAGCATCCGGGATAGCGGGGTATCCTACGAGCAGTACTTC. It is translated as CASIRDSGVSYEQYF.

As DNA, the CDR3 is TGTGCCAGCAGTGACGCAAGGTGCGGCAATGAAAAACTGTTTTTT. Protein product: CASSDARCGNEKLFF. The chain has TRBV6-4 and TRBJ1-4; D remains ambiguous. This CDR3 is built from 15 residues. From germline, CDR1 is MRHNA and CDR2 SNTAGT. Trimming shortened V by 2 bases and J by 5 bases, and 12 bases separated the two germline ends.

V usage is TRBV18 and J usage is TRBJ1-1; 9 nucleotides agree with TRBD1. The V gene's germline CDR1 is KGHSH and CDR2 LQKENI. This CDR3 has 14 amino acids. V trimming: 3 bases; J trimming: 5 bases; junction bases outside the gene matches: 4. The DNA of the CDR3 is TGTGCCAGCTCACCTAGGGACAGGGCTACTGAAGCTTTCTTT. It encodes CASSPRDRATEAFF.

The chain has TRBV6-5 and TRBJ1-3, with 9 nucleotides matching TRBD1. There are 15 residues in the CDR3. Germline values: CDR1 MNHEY, CDR2 SVGAGI. V dropped 6 bases and J dropped 7; count of bases not matched to a gene: 10. In DNA, the CDR3 is TGTGCCAGCAGGTTACCGGGACAGGGTATGAACACCATATATTTT. This sequence encodes CASRLPGQGMNTIYF.

The J gene is TRBJ1-5, the V gene TRBV29-1; the match to TRBD1 covers 8 bases. Germline V gene sequence: CDR1 SQVTM, CDR2 ANQGSEA. V trimming: 4 bases; J trimming: 5 bases; junction bases outside the gene matches: 4. There are 13 residues in the CDR3. The CDR3 nucleotides read TGCAGCGTTGGAGGACAGGGACATCAGCCCCAGCATTTT. Its translation: CSVGGQGHQPQHF.

The chain employs TRBV5-6 and TRBJ1-4; D is uncertain. CDR1 is SGHDT and CDR2 is YYEEEE in the germline V gene. CDR3 length: 15 amino acids. Trimming left V 0 bases short and J 0 bases short, with 6 bases between. The CDR3 DNA reads as TGTGCCAGCAGCTTGGGGCCCACAACTAATGAAAAACTGTTTTTT. The encoded protein is CASSLGPTTNEKLFF.

The rearrangement uses TRBV7-8 and TRBJ1-2, with 8 nucleotides matching TRBD1. The V and J ends lost 5 bases and 4 bases, in that order; junction bases with no gene match: 6. The CDR3 runs to 14 residues. Germline V gives CDR1 SGHVS, CDR2 FQNEAQ. The CDR3 bases are TGTGCCAGCAGCGTATCAGGGGGCGGCTATGGCTACACCTTC. It encodes CASSVSGGGYGYTF.

The V gene is TRBV2, the J gene TRBJ2-3; D is uncertain. Germline values: CDR1 SNHLY, CDR2 FYNNEI. Trimming took off 1 base at V and 4 bases at J, with 9 bases between the two ends. The CDR3 covers 14 residues. CDR3: CASSEGRSSDTQYF. CDR3 sequence (DNA): TGTGCCAGCAGTGAAGGCAGGTCATCAGATACGCAGTATTTT.

The chain links TRBV7-8 to TRBJ2-1; TRBD2 matches 10 bases. Losses at the gene ends were 5 bases for V and 8 bases for J; bases not matched to a gene: 12. The length of the CDR3 is 16 residues. Germline V CDR1 and CDR2: SGHVS, FQNEAQ. CDR3 bases: TGTGCCAGCAGCCCTATTAGCGGGAGGTCTATCGATGAGCAGTTCTTC. It codes for CASSPISGRSIDEQFF.

This chain connects TRBV19 to TRBJ1-2; D is unclear. CDR1 LNHDA and CDR2 SQIVND come from the germline V gene (reference sequence). Between the trimmed V and J ends, which lost 5 bases and 4 bases, there was a span of 17 bases. This CDR3 has 15 residues. Here the CDR3 DNA reads TGTGCCAGTAGTGATCGTGGGGAAGGGAGCTATGGCTACACCTTC. It is translated as CASSDRGEGSYGYTF.

The rearrangement joins TRBV2 to TRBJ1-2, with 7 bases that match TRBD1. Germline lookup yields CDR1 SNHLY and CDR2 FYNNEI. The ends lost 6 bases at V and 4 bases at J; junction bases unmatched: 8. This CDR3 comprises 14 residues. CDR3 DNA sequence: TGTGCCAGCAGACCGGGACAGCAACTCTATGGCTACACCTTC. Its protein product is CASRPGQQLYGYTF.

This rearrangement joins TRBV18 to TRBJ2-2; 8 bases line up with TRBD2. The CDR3 runs to 15 residues. CDR1 and CDR2 (germline): KGHSH, LQKENI. After removal of 4 bases from V and 6 bases from J, the junction contained 7 bases not matched to a gene. Here the CDR3 DNA reads TGTGCCAGCTCACATAGGTTAGCGGGGTCCGGGGAGCTGTTTTTT. It translates to CASSHRLAGSGELFF.